This is a list of T cell receptor beta chains from one sample in a study of T cell repertoires in cytomegalovirus infection. TCRdb independently ran MiXCR on the reads; one entry per CDR3 protein. The repertoire includes approximately 160,000 distinct CDR3 sequences, approximately 17% of them detected once, and roughly a sixth sits in the top ten. Sequencing was carried out using CD8+ T cells from PBMCs. These receptors were taken from a human donor in good health (CMV status not recorded). Some clones in this sample may be carry-over from other donors' samples. CDR3s include the opening cysteine and the closing phenylalanine or tryptophan. D genes are given only for firm matches. Some rows have no size entry. The others give once, few or many, or a class for an expanded clone.

few,TRBV19,NA,TRBJ2-2,CASSYQAGELFF,TGTGCCAGTAGTTACCAGGCCGGGGAGCTGTTTTTT
NA,TRBV28,NA,TRBJ2-7,CASQKRAYEQYF,TGTGCCAGTCAAAAACGGGCTTACGAGCAGTACTTC
NA,TRBV6-2/TRBV6-3,NA,TRBJ2-6,CASSYLEPSGANGLTF,TGTGCCAGCAGTTACCTAGAACCCTCTGGGGCCAACGGCCTGACTTTC
few,TRBV7-9,TRBD2,TRBJ2-1,CASSGSSGSSYNEQFF,TGTGCCAGCAGCGGATCTAGCGGGAGCTCCTACAATGAGCAGTTCTTC
NA,TRBV6-5,TRBD2,TRBJ2-1,CASSYGRLAGDEQFF,TGTGCCAGCAGTTATGGGAGACTAGCGGGAGATGAGCAGTTCTTC
NA,TRBV7-9,NA,TRBJ2-2,CASSRTGTVNTGELFF,TGTGCCAGCAGCCGGACCGGGACGGTGAACACCGGGGAGCTGTTTTTT
few,TRBV6-6,NA,TRBJ1-1,CASSQGHSGETEAFF,TGTGCCAGCAGTCAAGGACACTCAGGGGAGACTGAAGCTTTCTTT
few,TRBV7-2,NA,TRBJ1-4,CASSLQHRHEKLFF,TGTGCCAGCAGCTTACAACATAGGCATGAAAAACTGTTTTTT
NA,TRBV7-9,TRBD1,TRBJ1-2,CASSPQDRGRGGYTF,TGTGCCAGCAGCCCTCAGGACAGGGGCCGTGGCGGCTACACCTTC
few,TRBV28,TRBD1,TRBJ2-4,CASSFQTGATKNIQYF,TGTGCCAGCAGTTTTCAGACAGGGGCCACCAAAAACATTCAGTACTTC